This TCR beta chain was documented in a study of T cell responses to AZD1222 COVID-19 vaccine. It was second doses at about 4 or about 12 weeks that were pooled. The study, taken as a whole, reports: Donors were mostly white British, more females; clonal diversity possibly underestimated.

Profiling relied on immunoSEQ multiplex PCR, and the TCRdb table lists in-frame clones only, not all of them. The data show 150,000 to 180,000 clones, around 87% seen once. This CDR3 is 16 amino acids long. Per germline, CDR1 MGHRA and CDR2 YSYEKL. V lost 0 bases to trimming and J lost 7 bases, with 16 bases between them. Concerning this clone itself: Its antigen is unidentified.

Here the sequenced sample was peripheral blood, taken 28 days after the second AZD1222 dose. The clonotype was recovered from an adult who received the AZD1222 COVID-19 vaccine. The V and J genes are TRBV4-1 and TRBJ2-1; D is ambiguous. This CDR3 is CASSQELSGSLNEQFF. DNA for the CDR3: TGCGCCAGCAGCCAAGAGTTGTCGGGTAGCTTAAATGAGCAGTTCTTC.